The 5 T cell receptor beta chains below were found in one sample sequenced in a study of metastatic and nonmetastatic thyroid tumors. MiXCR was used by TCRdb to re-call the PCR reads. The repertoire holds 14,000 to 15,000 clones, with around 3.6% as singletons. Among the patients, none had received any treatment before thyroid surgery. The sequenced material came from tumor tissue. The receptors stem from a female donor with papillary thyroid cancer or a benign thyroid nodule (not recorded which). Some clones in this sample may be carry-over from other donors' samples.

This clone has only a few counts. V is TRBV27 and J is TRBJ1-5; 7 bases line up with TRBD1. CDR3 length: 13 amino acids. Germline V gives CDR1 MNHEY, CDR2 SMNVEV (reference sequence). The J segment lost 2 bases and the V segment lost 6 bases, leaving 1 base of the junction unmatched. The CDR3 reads CASSDRGNQPQHF. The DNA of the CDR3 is TGTGCCAGCAGCGACAGGGGCAATCAGCCCCAGCATTTT.

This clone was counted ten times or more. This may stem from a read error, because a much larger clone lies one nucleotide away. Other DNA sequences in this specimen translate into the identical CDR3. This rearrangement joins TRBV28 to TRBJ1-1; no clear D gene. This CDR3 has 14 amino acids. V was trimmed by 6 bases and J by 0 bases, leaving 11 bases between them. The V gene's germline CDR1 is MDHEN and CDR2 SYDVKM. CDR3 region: CASSLPWVNTEAFF. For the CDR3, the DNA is TGTGCCAGCAGCTTACCTTGGGTGAACACTGAAGCTTTCTTT. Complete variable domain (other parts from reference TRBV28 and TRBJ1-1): DVKVTQSSRYLVKRTGEKVFLECVQDMDHENMFWYRQDPGLGLRLIYFSYDVKMKEKGDIPEGYSVSREKKERFSLILESASTNQTSMYLCASSLPWVNTEAFFGQGTRLTVV.

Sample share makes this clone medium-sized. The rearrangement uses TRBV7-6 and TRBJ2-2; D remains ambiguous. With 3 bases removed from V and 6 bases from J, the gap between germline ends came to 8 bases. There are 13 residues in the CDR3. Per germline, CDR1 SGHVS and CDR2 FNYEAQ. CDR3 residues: CASSFGGAGELFF. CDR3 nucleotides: TGTGCCAGCAGCTTCGGTGGCGCCGGGGAGCTGTTTTTT. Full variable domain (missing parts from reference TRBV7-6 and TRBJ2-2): GAGVSQSPRYKVTKRGQDVALRCDPISGHVSLYWYRQALGQGPEFLTYFNYEAQQDKSGLPNDRFSAERPEGSISTLTIQRTEQRDSAMYRCASSFGGAGELFFGEGSRLTVL.

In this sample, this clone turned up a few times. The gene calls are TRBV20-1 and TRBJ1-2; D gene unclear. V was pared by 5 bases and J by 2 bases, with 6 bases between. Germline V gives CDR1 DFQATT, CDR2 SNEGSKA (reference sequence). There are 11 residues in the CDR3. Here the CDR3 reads CSAQSNYGYTF. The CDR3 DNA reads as TGCAGTGCTCAAAGCAACTATGGCTACACCTTC.

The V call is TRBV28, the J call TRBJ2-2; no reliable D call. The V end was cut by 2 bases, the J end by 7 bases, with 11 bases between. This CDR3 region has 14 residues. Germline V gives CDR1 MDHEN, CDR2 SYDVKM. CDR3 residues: CASSLRRLDGELFF. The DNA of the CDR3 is TGTGCCAGCAGTTTAAGACGATTGGACGGGGAGCTGTTTTTT.